This T cell receptor beta chain was retrieved from a study of cytomegalovirus exposure and HLA in healthy donors. Germline V gene lookup returns CDR1 SQVTM and CDR2 ANQGSEA. The CDR3 is 14 residues long. Trimming took 7 bases from V and 8 from J; bases not matched to a gene: 13. The study's findings and limits: For cytomegalovirus status, the classifier reportedly gave diagnoses with high specificity and sensitivity.

In regard to this clone: Its antigen is still unknown.

Method: immunoSEQ multiplex PCR; TCRdb's copy keeps in-frame clones and lacks some. The sample records more than 150,000 clones, around nine tenths being singletons. The receptor's source is a young man in good health and CMV-seronegative. The chain carries TRBV29-1 and TRBJ1-1; the match to TRBD1 covers 10 bases. Sequencing was performed on PBMCs. The CDR3 loop is CSAQTDRGAPEAFF. In DNA form, the CDR3 reads TGCAGCGCACAGACGGACAGGGGGGCCCCAGAAGCTTTCTTT.